The 12 T cell receptor beta chains below all came from one sample that was sequenced in a study of T cell repertoires in cytomegalovirus infection. No antigen has been assigned to these receptors. TCRdb called the reads again in MiXCR, with one record for every CDR3 protein. The sample holds some 920,000 distinct CDR3 sequences; roughly 30% are singletons and the top ten take roughly 13%. Specimen: cultured CD8+ T cells from PBMCs, collected from culture after CMV antigen stimulation. These receptors came from a human donor in good health (CMV status not recorded). Some clones in this sample may be carry-over from other donors' samples.

Ten or more counts support this clonotype. The chain is built from TRBV7-9 and TRBJ2-5, with D possibly being TRBD1 (5 bases). The V end was cut by 5 bases, the J end by 3 bases, with 19 bases between. This CDR3 is 16 amino acids long. Per germline, CDR1 SEHNR and CDR2 FQNEAQ (reference sequence). In nucleotides, the CDR3 is TGTGCCAGCAGCCCTCGCGACAGCGTCCTGGAAGAGACCCAGTACTTC. It is translated as CASSPRDSVLEETQYF.

CDR3 sequence: CASSGRVREYNEQFF. The CDR3 DNA is TGTGCCAGCAGTGGCCGGGTCCGGGAATACAATGAGCAGTTCTTC. The chain links TRBV27 to TRBJ2-1; D may be TRBD2 (5 bases). Germline values: CDR1 MNHEY, CDR2 SMNVEV (reference sequence). With 5 bases removed from V and 4 bases from J, the gap between germline ends came to 15 bases. This CDR3 contains 15 residues.

This clonotype was seen only once. The chain uses TRBV6-2 or TRBV6-3 and TRBJ2-7; TRBD2 matches at 8 bases. Trimming cost V 3 bases and J 2 bases; bases outside gene matches: 3. The CDR3 runs to 14 residues. The germline V gene encodes CDR1 MNHEY and CDR2 SVGEGT. CDR3 coding DNA: TGTGCCAGCAGTTATGAAGCGGGGGCCTACGAGCAGTACGTC. It specifies CASSYEAGAYEQYV.

This clonotype was counted only a few times. The chain links TRBV6-1 to TRBJ2-7; a weak D match, TRBD2 (6 bases). Germline CDR1 is MNHNS and CDR2 is SASEGT. The germline V and J ends were trimmed by 6 bases and 4 bases, with 10 bases remaining between them. The CDR3 runs to 12 residues. The CDR3 sequence: CASSFGTYEQYV. In DNA form, the CDR3 reads TGTGCCAGCAGCTTTGGGACTTACGAGCAGTACGTC.

Many counts were recorded for this clonotype. This chain links TRBV5-5 with TRBJ1-1; D not certain. Germline CDR1 is SGHKS and CDR2 is YYEKEE (reference sequence). The CDR3 is 14 amino acids. V lost 1 base and J 0 bases, leaving 7 bases between the germline ends. The CDR3 DNA is TGTGCCAGCAGCTTGCCGCTAATGAACACTGAAGCTTTCTTT. This gives the protein CASSLPLMNTEAFF. Full variable domain (rest looked up from reference TRBV5-5 and TRBJ1-1): DAGVTQSPTHLIKTRGQQVTLRCSPISGHKSVSWYQQVLGQGPQFIFQYYEKEERGRGNFPDRFSARQFPNYSSELNVNALLLGDSALYLCASSLPLMNTEAFFGQGTRLTVV.

The chain uses TRBV27 and TRBJ2-5, with 7 bases identical to TRBD1. CDR3 length: 15 residues. The J segment lost 4 bases and the V segment lost 0 bases, leaving 5 bases of the junction unmatched. Germline CDR1 reads MNHEY; CDR2 reads SMNVEV (reference sequence). As DNA, the CDR3 is TGTGCCAGCAGTTTATCAAGGGGGCATCGAGAGACCCAGTACTTC. It is translated as CASSLSRGHRETQYF.

This clonotype was counted many times. This rearrangement joins TRBV7-8 to TRBJ2-3; the match to TRBD2 covers 8 bases. Unmatched junction bases numbered 8, after V lost 4 bases and J lost 2 bases. Germline CDR1 SGHVS, CDR2 FQNEAQ. The CDR3 has 16 residues. The CDR3 coding sequence is TGTGCCAGCAGCTCCCTACAGCGGGGGAACACAGATACGCAGTATTTT. It is translated as CASSSLQRGNTDTQYF.

The genes are TRBV12-3 or TRBV12-4 and TRBJ2-1, with TRBD1 matching 8 bases. This CDR3 is built from 15 residues. V lost 6 bases and J lost 0; bases outside the gene matches: 4. CDR3 sequence: CASRYRGSSYNEQFF. CDR3 DNA sequence: TGTGCCAGCAGATACAGGGGGAGCTCCTACAATGAGCAGTTCTTC.

The chain employs TRBV6-1 and TRBJ2-7; D tentatively reads TRBD1 or TRBD2 (5 bases each). V dropped 0 bases and J dropped 5 bases, with 11 bases sitting between them. This CDR3 is 14 amino acids long. Looked up from germline, CDR1 is MNHNS and CDR2 is SASEGT. The CDR3 region is CASSEALSGHEQYF. DNA for the CDR3: TGTGCCAGCAGTGAAGCCCTTTCGGGGCACGAGCAGTACTTC.

The CDR3 region is CASSYGLQGPGGYTF. In DNA form, the CDR3 reads TGTGCCAGCAGTTACGGCCTACAGGGGCCCGGCGGCTACACCTTC. The J gene is TRBJ1-2, the V gene TRBV6-8, with 7 bases matching TRBD1. The CDR3 is 15 residues long. The trim removed 2 bases at V and 8 bases at J, leaving 11 bases unmatched. Germline CDR1 reads MNHGY; CDR2 reads SAAAGT.

The chain employs TRBV13 and TRBJ2-5, with D perhaps TRBD1 (7 bases). The CDR3 is 16 amino acids. The germline CDR1 and CDR2 sequences are PRHDT and FYEKMQ (reference sequence). V was cut by 0 bases and J by 5 bases, with 16 bases left in between. The CDR3 spells CASSLGGGGAGETQYF. The CDR3 region has the DNA TGTGCCAGCAGCTTAGGAGGAGGGGGCGCCGGGGAGACCCAGTACTTC.

This clonotype was observed many times. The chain carries TRBV7-2 and TRBJ1-3; D is unresolved. V dropped 3 bases and J dropped 3 bases, with 9 bases sitting between them. CDR1 and CDR2 (germline): SGHTA, FQGNSA. CDR3 length: 14 amino acids. The CDR3 loop reads CASSFGVGGNTIYF. The CDR3 DNA is TGTGCCAGCAGCTTTGGTGTTGGTGGAAACACCATATATTTT.